The present TCR beta chain was sequenced within a study of T cells in Graves' hyperthyroidism and ophthalmopathy. A single count supports this clonotype. RNA transcripts were the template for amplifying TCR beta CDR3 regions. During a first-round RT-PCR of the TCR CDR3, the HTBI primer set was used. Using its own MiXCR run on the multiplex PCR reads, TCRdb lists one record per CDR3 protein. The sample contains 400,000 to 500,000 distinct CDR3 sequences, roughly an eighth of which appear only once. Germline V CDR1 and CDR2: SGHNT, YYREEE (reference sequence). Trimming pared 5 bases from V and 0 bases from J, leaving 9 bases between. This CDR3 is 15 amino acids long. These patients, aged 18 to 65, had recently diagnosed hyperthyroidism lasting under 2 months.

The rearrangement links TRBV5-4 to TRBJ2-6, with D perhaps being TRBD1 or TRBD2 (5 bases each). This receptor was taken from a woman under 30 with Graves' hyperthyroidism. The sample was blood. This CDR3 reads CASRDGASGANVLTF. The DNA of the CDR3 is TGTGCCAGCAGGGACGGGGCCTCTGGGGCCAACGTCCTGACTTTC. The whole variable domain, filled in from reference TRBV5-4 and TRBJ2-6, reads ETGVTQSPTHLIKTRGQQVTLRCSSQSGHNTVSWYQQALGQGPQFIFQYYREEENGRGNFPPRFSGLQFPNYSSELNVNALELDDSALYLCASRDGASGANVLTFGAGSRLTVL.